This T cell receptor (beta chain) derives from a study of blood T cells in healthy people across ages (dated by TCRdb to between 2015 and 2016). With regard to the full study: Template switching captured roughly one uniquely barcoded TCR beta cDNA molecule per two T cells in model experiments. To avoid experimental bias, donors of different ages were distributed randomly across sequencing lanes. Age-related changes in TCR beta repertoire diversity were measured in the study by deep sequencing normalized with unique cDNA molecular identifiers. Using the same blood draw, the study looked at two additional independent replicas of 1 million unique cDNA reads for two donors, one aged 18 to 30 and the other aged 80 or older. Donors were grouped into four age groups: young (average about 15 years), middle-aged (approximately 41), aged (62) and long-lived (approximately 78).

From the germline V gene (reference sequence), CDR1 is LNHNV and CDR2 is YYDKDF. From the cysteine through the phenylalanine, the CDR3 covers 14 amino acids. The only DNA kept is the CDR3, 42 bases in frame from the first base. The full study reports these points: As age increased, observed TCR beta diversity per million T cells dropped in a roughly linear way, and a significant reduction was already evident by age roughly 40. Donor CMV infection status was unknown, potentially confounding age-related changes in expanded clonotypes. The percentage of naive T cells measured by flow cytometry correlated strongly with observed TCR beta diversity. Estimates of total diversity from one million sequenced T cells were regarded as lower bounds and underestimates. Compared with the aged group, the long-lived group had more naive CD4+ T cells, fewer expanded clones and increased TCR diversity, suggesting age selection. Conclusive comparison of naive and antigen-experienced compartments was prevented by the profiling of bulk unsorted PBMCs.

Comment on this clonotype: The specificity of this receptor is unknown. Base qualities are not provided; no much larger clone lies one nucleotide away.

Library preparation used 5' RACE. The sample was run on an Illumina HiSeq 2500. A second PCR of roughly 6 to 11 cycles was run with a J-beta primer mix and a sample-barcoded 5' primer. Each TCR beta cDNA molecule received a unique molecular identifier from a template-switch 5' adaptor carrying 12 random nucleotides. Each sample yielded at least 3 million CDR3-containing paired-end reads. The Mint cDNA synthesis kit, primed by a TRBC-specific oligonucleotide, was used to synthesize first-strand cDNA from all RNA. Following uracil-DNA glycosylase treatment, all cDNA underwent a first 18-cycle PCR with the universal primers M1SS and BC2_uni_R. Under the source paper's analysis protocol: For normalization, 1 million high-quality reads, each with a distinct molecular identifier, were randomly selected from each sample. Reads sharing molecular identifiers were discarded rather than binned into consensus sequences. MiTCR, set to a Q25 quality threshold and the strictest error-elimination algorithm, was used for CDR3 identification, clonotype clustering and error correction. Lower-bound total TCR beta diversity was estimated with a nonparametric unseen species model using Euler transformation. TCRdb reanalyzed the raw reads on its own, using fastp at Q25 for trimming and MiXCR for clone calling, and kept in-frame beta chains. CDR3 protein duplicates are merged, each entry listing the most common genes and DNA. The V and J calls, along with clone size, are taken from TCRdb and not from the paper's own processing. The sample table lists roughly 700,000 distinct CDR3 sequences, around 48% of them with a count of one. Roughly a third of the sample belongs to the ten largest clones.

The donors were a few dozen Caucasian individuals from Russia, aged roughly 6 to 100 years, who were systemically healthy. Around 10 milliliters of peripheral blood were collected from each donor into EDTA-treated Vacutainer tubes. Ficoll-Paque density-gradient centrifugation was used to isolate PBMCs, with at least 7 million obtained per sample. Total RNA was extracted from PBMCs with Trizol reagent, with at least 5.5 micrograms obtained per sample. The percentages of naive CD45RAhigh/CD27high T cells were determined by flow cytometry on a PBMC aliquot from every donor. Material for sequencing was blood. The V gene is TRBV15 and the J gene is TRBJ2-5, and the D gene may be TRBD2, 6 bases matching. The J call may be mistaken, given a closer DNA end match to TRBJ2-7. The receptor was isolated from a woman aged 60-75 years in good health. CDR3 loop: CATSRDRGGDEQYF. The base sequence is TGTGCCACCAGCAGAGATCGGGGCGGGGACGAGCAGTACTTC.